This TCR beta chain was identified during a study of cytomegalovirus exposure and HLA in healthy donors. Study results and limitations: Common viral pathogens were later found to be apparently linked to several of the most significant clusters. A later analysis reportedly found fewer N-insertions in an Asian-associated ancestry cluster than the roughly 670-donor mean.

A note on this clone: Its specificity is unknown.

The PCR used 60 Vbeta and 13 Jbeta primers. The method was immunoSEQ multiplex PCR; TCRdb's version includes in-frame clones alone and lacks a portion of them. The table has some 97,000 clones, more than 65% seen once; the top ten hold roughly 1.2%. Germline CDR1 reads SGHNT; CDR2 reads YYREEE (reference sequence). The ends lost 6 bases at V and 1 base at J; junction bases unmatched: 4. The CDR3 runs 15 residues. Material: PBMCs. This TCR was sampled from a young woman in good health and CMV-seronegative. The rearrangement links TRBV5-4 to TRBJ2-1, with 10 positions matching TRBD2. CDR3 in amino acids: CASTLSGRSYNEQFF. The CDR3 nucleotides are TGTGCCAGCACCCTTAGCGGGAGGTCCTACAATGAGCAGTTCTTC. The full variable domain, rest sourced from reference TRBV5-4 and TRBJ2-1, is ETGVTQSPTHLIKTRGQQVTLRCSSQSGHNTVSWYQQALGQGPQFIFQYYREEENGRGNFPPRFSGLQFPNYSSELNVNALELDDSALYLCASTLSGRSYNEQFFGPGTRLTVL.